A single sample gave rise to the 16 T cell receptor beta chains below, sequenced in a study of cytomegalovirus exposure and HLA in healthy donors (dated by TCRdb to the late 2010s). The library was obtained by the immunoSEQ multiplex PCR assay. A mixture of 60 forward primers for TCR Vbeta segments and 13 reverse primers for TCR Jbeta segments was used in the multiplex PCR. This immuneACCESS table, as held by TCRdb, lists in-frame sequences with V and J called but not all clones. Of the missing ones, under half trace to an unresolved V gene in checked studies; the others have no known cause. The sample data list about 180,000 clones, and 75% to 80% of these were observed just once. Together, the top ten hold less than 8% of the sample. The sample taken for sequencing was PBMCs. These receptors were obtained from a man in his forties in good health and CMV-seropositive.

V gene TRBV28 combines with J gene TRBJ2-5; D possibly corresponds to TRBD1 (5 bases). Trimming took off 5 bases at V and 3 bases at J, with 10 bases between the two ends. Germline CDR1 MDHEN, CDR2 SYDVKM. This CDR3 comprises 13 residues. CDR3 nucleotides: TGTGCCAGCAGTGCAATAGGGGAAGAGACCCAGTACTTC. Translated: CASSAIGEETQYF.

The rearrangement uses TRBV15 and TRBJ2-7, with 7 bases lining up with TRBD1. Germline V gene data show CDR1 as LNHNV and CDR2 as YYDKDF (reference sequence). With V trimmed by 3 bases and J by 1 base, 3 bases remained unmatched. This CDR3 has 14 amino acids. The CDR3 bases are TGTGCCACCAGCAGGGACAGGCGATCCTACGAGCAGTACTTC. Its protein is CATSRDRRSYEQYF.

The CDR3 loop reads CASSGLAGGPDTQYF. The CDR3 nucleotides are TGTGCCAGCAGTGGACTAGCGGGAGGGCCAGATACGCAGTATTTT. The chain employs TRBV6-1 and TRBJ2-3, with 14 bases that match TRBD2. The CDR3 length is 15 residues. The V gene's germline CDR1 is MNHNS and CDR2 SASEGT. The V and J ends lost 4 bases and 4 bases, in that order; junction bases with no gene match: 1.

The rearrangement uses TRBV19 and TRBJ2-1, with unresolved D. Trimming shortened V by 5 bases and J by 9 bases, and 14 bases separated the two germline ends. This CDR3 contains 13 residues. The germline gives CDR1 LNHDA, CDR2 SQIVND (reference sequence). CDR3 residues: CASSPFKRGEQFF. In nucleotides, the CDR3 is TGTGCCAGTAGTCCCTTCAAGAGAGGTGAGCAGTTCTTC.

J is TRBJ2-5 and V is TRBV10-3; D perhaps matches TRBD1 (6 bases). Trimming pared 4 bases from V and 6 bases from J, leaving 15 bases between. The CDR3 sequence is 14 residues long. Germline V lookup: CDR1 ENHRY, CDR2 SYGVKD. This chain's CDR3 is CAISAGPGVKTQYF. The CDR3 bases are TGTGCCATCAGTGCGGGACCAGGGGTTAAGACCCAGTACTTC.

The J gene is TRBJ1-6, the V gene TRBV28; D unclear. The CDR3 spans 11 residues. Between the trimmed V and J ends, which lost 7 bases and 7 bases, there was a span of 5 bases. Germline V gives CDR1 MDHEN, CDR2 SYDVKM. The CDR3 loop reads CASTENSPLHF. In DNA, the CDR3 is TGTGCCAGCACCGAGAATTCACCCCTCCACTTT.

This sequence joins TRBV28 and TRBJ1-5; 10 bases map to TRBD1. V lost 4 bases to trimming and J lost 8 bases; unmatched junction nucleotides: 14. From germline, CDR1 is MDHEN and CDR2 SYDVKM. The length of the CDR3 is 17 residues. The CDR3 nucleotides are TGTGCCAGCAGTTCGTCCCAGCTGACAGGGGGCAAGGAGCCCCAGCATTTT. Residues: CASSSSQLTGGKEPQHF. Supplemented by reference TRBV28 and TRBJ1-5, the full variable domain reads DVKVTQSSRYLVKRTGEKVFLECVQDMDHENMFWYRQDPGLGLRLIYFSYDVKMKEKGDIPEGYSVSREKKERFSLILESASTNQTSMYLCASSSSQLTGGKEPQHFGDGTRLSIL.

V is TRBV19 and J is TRBJ2-5, with 9 bases lining up with TRBD2. The DNA end favors TRBJ2-7, so the J call may be wrong. This CDR3 is built from 16 residues. In germline, CDR1 is LNHDA, CDR2 SQIVND (reference sequence). The chain's CDR3 is CASSRGGRAQAGEQYF. CDR3 sequence (DNA): TGTGCCAGTAGTAGGGGCGGGAGGGCCCAGGCGGGCGAGCAGTACTTC.

The V and J genes are TRBV18 and TRBJ2-1; D is perhaps TRBD2 (5 bases). Germline V gives CDR1 KGHSH, CDR2 LQKENI. The CDR3 runs to 15 residues. Trimming removed 6 bases at V and 3 bases at J, with 15 bases between. CDR3 in amino acids: CASSPPYGDYNEQFF. For the CDR3, the DNA is TGTGCCAGCTCGCCCCCCTACGGGGACTACAATGAGCAGTTCTTC.

The V gene is TRBV9, the J gene TRBJ2-1, with D possibly matching TRBD2 (6 bases). Germline V lookup: CDR1 SGDLS, CDR2 YYNGEE. This CDR3 is built from 15 residues. V lost 0 bases and J lost 3, with 10 bases in between. CDR3 protein: CASSVEASDYNEQFF. The CDR3 bases are TGTGCCAGCAGCGTAGAGGCTAGCGACTACAATGAGCAGTTCTTC.

About this clone itself: This CDR3 is also generated by other DNA sequences in the sample. The gene calls are TRBV6-5 and TRBJ2-5; weak D call: TRBD2 (5 bases). This CDR3 is 15 amino acids long. Trimming left V 1 base short and J 4 bases short, with 13 bases between. CDR1 and CDR2 (germline): MNHEY, SVGAGI. CDR3 nucleotides: TGTGCCAGCAGTTACTTCTCCTTAGGGAGAGAGACCCAGTACTTC. Protein product: CASSYFSLGRETQYF.

As concerns this clone: Other DNA sequences of this sample code for an identical CDR3. The V and J genes are TRBV5-1 and TRBJ2-5; TRBD1 might be the D (6 bases). V was cut by 2 bases and J by 3 bases, with 8 bases left in between. The germline V gene encodes CDR1 SGHRS and CDR2 YFSETQ. CDR3 length: 13 residues. The CDR3: CASSFPGEETQYF. DNA for the CDR3: TGCGCCAGCAGCTTCCCAGGGGAAGAGACCCAGTACTTC.

This chain connects TRBV7-2 to TRBJ1-1, with D unresolved. CDR3 size: 13 residues. Germline V gene lookup returns CDR1 SGHTA and CDR2 FQGNSA. The V end lost 3 bases, the J end lost 9 bases, and 14 bases lay between the germline ends. The CDR3, as DNA: TGTGCCAGCAGCTTTAGCGCCGAACGCCAAGCTTTCTTT. Translated, it gives CASSFSAERQAFF.

V usage is TRBV6-1 and J usage is TRBJ2-3; D gene uncertain. The length of the CDR3 is 13 residues. V lost 2 bases, J lost 5 bases, and 8 bases lay in between. CDR1 and CDR2 from the germline V gene are MNHNS and SASEGT. The CDR3 spells CASSESTLDTQYF. DNA for the CDR3: TGTGCCAGCAGTGAAAGCACGCTAGATACGCAGTATTTT.

This chain uses TRBV6-6 with TRBJ2-7; D not certain. This CDR3 has 14 residues. Per germline, CDR1 MNHNY and CDR2 SVGAGI (reference sequence). The germline V and J ends were trimmed by 8 bases and 0 bases, with 14 bases remaining between them. CDR3 DNA: TGTGCCAGCGCCACAACCACCAGCTCCTACGAGCAGTACTTC. Its translation is CASATTTSSYEQYF.

V usage is TRBV27 and J usage is TRBJ1-2; D gene unclear. This CDR3 is built from 14 residues. CDR1 MNHEY and CDR2 SMNVEV come from the germline V gene (reference sequence). The germline V and J ends were trimmed by 5 bases and 6 bases, with 16 bases remaining between them. In nucleotides, the CDR3 is TGTGCCAGCAGTCTCCTCCCCGGGAGCGATGGCTACACCTTC. As protein: CASSLLPGSDGYTF.